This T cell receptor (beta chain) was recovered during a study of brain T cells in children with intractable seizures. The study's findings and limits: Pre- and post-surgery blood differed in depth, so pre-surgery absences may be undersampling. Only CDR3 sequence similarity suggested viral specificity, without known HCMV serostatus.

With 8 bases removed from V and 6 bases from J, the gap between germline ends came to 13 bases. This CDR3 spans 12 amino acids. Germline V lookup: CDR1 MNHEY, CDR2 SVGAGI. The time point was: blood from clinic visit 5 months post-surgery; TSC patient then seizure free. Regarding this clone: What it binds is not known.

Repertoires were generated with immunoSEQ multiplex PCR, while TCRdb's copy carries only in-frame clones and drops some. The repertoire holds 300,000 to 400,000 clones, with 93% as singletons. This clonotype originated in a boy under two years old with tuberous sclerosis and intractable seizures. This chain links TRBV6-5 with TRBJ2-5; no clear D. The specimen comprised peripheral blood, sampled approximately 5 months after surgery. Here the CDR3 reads CASGPNFQTQYF. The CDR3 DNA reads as TGTGCCAGCGGCCCCAATTTCCAGACCCAGTACTTC.